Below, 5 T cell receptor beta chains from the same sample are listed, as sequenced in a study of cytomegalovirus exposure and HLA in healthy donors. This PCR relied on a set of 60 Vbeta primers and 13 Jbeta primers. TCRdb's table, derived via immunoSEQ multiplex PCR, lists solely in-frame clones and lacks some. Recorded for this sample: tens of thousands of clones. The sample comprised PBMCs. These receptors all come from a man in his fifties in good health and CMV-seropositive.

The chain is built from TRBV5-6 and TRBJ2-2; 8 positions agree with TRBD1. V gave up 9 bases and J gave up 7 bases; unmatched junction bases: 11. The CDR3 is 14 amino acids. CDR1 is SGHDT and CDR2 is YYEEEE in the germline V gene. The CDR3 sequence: CATARTGLVGELFF. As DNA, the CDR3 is TGTGCCACCGCACGGACAGGGCTGGTCGGGGAGCTGTTTTTT.

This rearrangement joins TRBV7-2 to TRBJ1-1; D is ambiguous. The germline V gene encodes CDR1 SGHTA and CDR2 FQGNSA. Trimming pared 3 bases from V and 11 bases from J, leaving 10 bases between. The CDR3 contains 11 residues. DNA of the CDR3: TGTGCCAGCAGCTTCAAGGCGGTCGCTTTCTTT. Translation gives CASSFKAVAFF. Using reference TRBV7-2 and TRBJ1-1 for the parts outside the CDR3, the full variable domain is GAGVSQSPSNKVTEKGKDVELRCDPISGHTALYWYRQSLGQGLEFLIYFQGNSAPDKSGLPSDRFSAERTGGSVSTLTIQRTQQEDSAVYLCASSFKAVAFFGQGTRLTVV.

The CDR3 sequence is CASKRGNTGELFF. The CDR3 DNA sequence: TGTGCCAGCAAACGGGGGAACACCGGGGAGCTGTTTTTT. The chain uses TRBV13 and TRBJ2-2, with D possibly being TRBD2 (5 bases). V shed 7 bases and J shed 1 base, with 7 bases lying between them. The V gene's germline CDR1 is PRHDT and CDR2 FYEKMQ (reference sequence). The CDR3 extends over 13 amino acids.

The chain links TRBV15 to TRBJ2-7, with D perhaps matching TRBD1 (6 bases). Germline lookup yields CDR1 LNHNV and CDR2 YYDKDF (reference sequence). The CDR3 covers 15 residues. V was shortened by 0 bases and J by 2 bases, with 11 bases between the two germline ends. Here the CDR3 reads CATSRDPRGTYEQYF. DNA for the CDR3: TGTGCCACCAGCAGAGATCCTAGGGGGACCTACGAGCAGTACTTC.

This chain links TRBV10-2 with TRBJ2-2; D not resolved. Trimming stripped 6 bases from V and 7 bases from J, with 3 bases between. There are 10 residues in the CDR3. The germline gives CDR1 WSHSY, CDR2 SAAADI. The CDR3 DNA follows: TGCGCCAGCAGCAACGGGGAGCTGTTTTTT. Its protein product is CASSNGELFF.